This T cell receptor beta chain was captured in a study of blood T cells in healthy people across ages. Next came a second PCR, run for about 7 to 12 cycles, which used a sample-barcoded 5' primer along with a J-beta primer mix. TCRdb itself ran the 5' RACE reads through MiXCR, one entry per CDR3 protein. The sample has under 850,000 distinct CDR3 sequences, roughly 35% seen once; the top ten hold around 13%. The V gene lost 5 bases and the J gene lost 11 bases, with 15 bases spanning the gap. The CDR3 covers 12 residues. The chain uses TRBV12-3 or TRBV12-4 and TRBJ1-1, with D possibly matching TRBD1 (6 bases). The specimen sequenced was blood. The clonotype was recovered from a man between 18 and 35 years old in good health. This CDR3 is CASSLGGGGAFF. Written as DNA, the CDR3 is TGTGCCAGCAGTCTCGGGGGAGGGGGGGCTTTCTTT.